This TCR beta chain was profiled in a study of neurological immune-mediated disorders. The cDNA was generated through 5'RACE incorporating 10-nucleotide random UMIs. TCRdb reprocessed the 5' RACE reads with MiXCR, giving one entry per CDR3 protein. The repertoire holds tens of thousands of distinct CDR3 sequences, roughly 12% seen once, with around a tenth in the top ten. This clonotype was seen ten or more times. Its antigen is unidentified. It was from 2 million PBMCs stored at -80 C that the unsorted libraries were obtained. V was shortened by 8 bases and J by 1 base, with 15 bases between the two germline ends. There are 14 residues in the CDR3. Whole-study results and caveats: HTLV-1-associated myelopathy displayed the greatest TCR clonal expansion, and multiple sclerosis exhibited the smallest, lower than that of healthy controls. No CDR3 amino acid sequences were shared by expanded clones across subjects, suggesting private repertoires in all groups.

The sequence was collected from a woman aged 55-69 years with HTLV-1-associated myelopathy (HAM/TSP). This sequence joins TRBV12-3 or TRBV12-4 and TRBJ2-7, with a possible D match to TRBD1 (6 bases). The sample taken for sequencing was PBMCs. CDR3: CASGPGAPSYEQYF. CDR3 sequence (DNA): TGTGCCAGCGGTCCAGGGGCTCCTTCCTACGAGCAGTACTTC.